A single sample is the source of the 11 T cell receptor beta chains below, sequenced in a study of T cells in Graves' hyperthyroidism and ophthalmopathy. Amplification yielded TCR beta CDR3 regions, with RNA transcripts as the source. The HTBI primer set drove a first-round RT-PCR of the TCR CDR3. One entry per CDR3 protein results from TCRdb running MiXCR on the multiplex PCR reads. The sample has fewer than 350,000 distinct CDR3 sequences, roughly 19% seen once; the top ten hold about 35%. The sample comprised blood. The receptors originated from a man aged 45-65 years with Graves' ophthalmopathy.

This clonotype was counted once. V is TRBV28 and J is TRBJ1-2, with a possible D match to TRBD1 (6 bases). CDR1 and CDR2 (germline): MDHEN, SYDVKM. V shed 5 bases and J shed 0 bases, with 13 bases lying between them. This CDR3 has 15 amino acids. The CDR3 DNA reads TGTGCCAGCAGTCCGGACAGAGAAACTAACTATGGCTACACCTTC. This codes for CASSPDRETNYGYTF.

The chain recombines TRBV28 with TRBJ1-6; D might be TRBD1 (6 bases). The V end lost 2 bases, the J end lost 15 bases, and 17 bases lay between the germline ends. This CDR3 spans 14 amino acids. CDR1 is MDHEN and CDR2 is SYDVKM in the germline V gene. The CDR3 reads CASSLTGGKIVLHF. The CDR3 DNA reads TGTGCCAGCAGTTTAACGGGGGGCAAGATCGTCCTCCACTTT.

The chain couples TRBV20-1 to TRBJ1-6; TRBD1 might be the D (5 bases). With 3 bases removed from V and 6 bases from J, the gap between germline ends came to 9 bases. The CDR3 runs to 13 residues. The germline V gene has CDR1 DFQATT and CDR2 SNEGSKA (reference sequence). The CDR3 region has the DNA TGCAGTGCTAGCGACAGTGCTAATTCACCCCTCCACTTT. Translation: CSASDSANSPLHF.

The chain uses TRBV27 and TRBJ2-3; 7 bases align to TRBD2. Germline V lookup: CDR1 MNHEY, CDR2 SMNVEV (reference sequence). With 6 bases clipped from V and 1 base from J, the junction kept 13 bases outside the gene matches. The length of the CDR3 is 17 residues. CDR3 in amino acids: CASSLTVGTSGTDTQYF. The CDR3 bases are TGTGCCAGCAGCCTAACGGTGGGAACTAGCGGCACAGATACGCAGTATTTT.

J is TRBJ2-6 and V is TRBV9, with 7 positions matching TRBD1. Germline CDR1 reads SGDLS; CDR2 reads YYNGEE. Trimming took 4 bases from V and 2 from J; bases not matched to a gene: 3. The CDR3 is made up of 15 amino acids. As DNA, the CDR3 is TGTGCCAGCAGCTACCAGGGGGCTGGGGCCAACGTCCTGACTTTC. Amino acid sequence: CASSYQGAGANVLTF.

This clonotype came up many times. The chain uses TRBV11-2 and TRBJ2-1; the match to TRBD2 covers 13 bases. The CDR3 totals 17 residues. V lost 7 bases to trimming and J lost 8 bases; unmatched junction nucleotides: 14. CDR1 is SGHAT and CDR2 is FQNNGV in the germline V gene. CDR3 in DNA: TGTGCCAGCAACCCAATAGGGACTAGCGGGACCCCCGATGAGCAGTTCTTC. As protein: CASNPIGTSGTPDEQFF.

Concerning this clonotype: The junction does not match germline at one end; this may be a read error. This chain connects TRBV12-3 or TRBV12-4 to TRBJ2-7, with no clear D. This CDR3 spans 12 amino acids. DNA of the CDR3: TGTGCCAGCAGTTTTTGGGGATACGAGCTGTACTTC. It codes for CASSFWGYELYF.

The table lists this clonotype with a few counts. The chain combines TRBV20-1 with TRBJ2-2; possibly TRBD2 for D (5 bases). Trimming removed 2 bases from V and 2 bases from J, with 12 bases in between. This CDR3 has 15 residues. From germline, CDR1 is DFQATT and CDR2 SNEGSKA (reference sequence). The CDR3, as DNA: TGCAGTGCTAGACGAGGAGGTCTTAACACCGGGGAGCTGTTTTTT. This codes for CSARRGGLNTGELFF.

This clonotype has at least ten counts. The chain combines TRBV20-1 with TRBJ2-1, with 16 nucleotides matching TRBD2. The V gene's germline CDR1 is DFQATT and CDR2 SNEGSKA (reference sequence). Losses at the gene ends were 6 bases for V and 8 bases for J; bases not matched to a gene: 13. The length of the CDR3 is 17 residues. DNA of the CDR3: TGCAGTGCAATGGGACTAGCGGGAGGGCCACTTATGGATGAGCAGTTCTTC. Amino acids: CSAMGLAGGPLMDEQFF.

The genes are TRBV19 and TRBJ1-2; a possible D gene is TRBD1 (6 bases). Germline values: CDR1 LNHDA, CDR2 SQIVND (reference sequence). Trimming took 6 bases from V and 4 from J, leaving 9 bases between them. This CDR3 is 12 amino acids long. The CDR3: CASRGTFYGYTF. The CDR3 DNA reads as TGTGCCAGTAGGGGGACATTCTATGGCTACACCTTC.

Only a few counts were recorded for this clonotype. This sequence joins TRBV6-5 and TRBJ2-3; D is uncertain. V shed 0 bases and J shed 1 base, with 14 bases lying between them. Germline CDR1 and CDR2: MNHEY and SVGAGI. The CDR3 is 17 amino acids. The CDR3 protein is CASSYSSSPSGTDTQYF. DNA of the CDR3: TGTGCCAGCAGTTACTCAAGCTCGCCGTCGGGCACAGATACGCAGTATTTT.